The sequence of this T cell receptor beta chain was determined in a study of OX40 agonist ivuxolimab in advanced cancers. Study at large: The mean age was approximately 60 years, ranging from 23 to 79, with roughly four fifths of participants male.

Germline V gene lookup returns CDR1 LNHDA and CDR2 SQIVND (reference sequence). CDR3 length: 16 residues. V lost 3 bases, J lost 3 bases, and 7 bases stayed unmatched. The repertoire was sequenced with immunoSEQ multiplex PCR; TCRdb's copy has only in-frame clones and lacks some. The sample has about 73,000 clones, around nine tenths seen once. The starting material was CD4+ or CD8+ T cells sorted from blood, obtained in a trial of the OX40 agonist ivuxolimab. The TCR originated in an adult with an advanced solid tumor such as melanoma, head and neck, liver or kidney cancer. V is TRBV19 and J is TRBJ2-3; TRBD1 matches at 9 bases. The CDR3 sequence: CASSISGTGSTDTQYF. The CDR3 DNA follows: TGTGCCAGTAGTATTTCCGGGACAGGGTCAACAGATACGCAGTATTTT.